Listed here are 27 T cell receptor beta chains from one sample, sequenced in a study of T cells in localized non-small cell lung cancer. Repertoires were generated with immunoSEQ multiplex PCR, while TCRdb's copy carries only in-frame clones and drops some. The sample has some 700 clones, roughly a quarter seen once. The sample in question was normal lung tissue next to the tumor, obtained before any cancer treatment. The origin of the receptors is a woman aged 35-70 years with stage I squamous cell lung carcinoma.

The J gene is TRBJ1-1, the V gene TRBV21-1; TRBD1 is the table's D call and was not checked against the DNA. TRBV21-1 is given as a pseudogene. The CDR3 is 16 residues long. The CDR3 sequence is CASSQEEGQGNTEAFF. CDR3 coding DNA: TGTGCCAGCAGCCAAGAGGAGGGACAGGGGAACACTGAAGCTTTCTTT.

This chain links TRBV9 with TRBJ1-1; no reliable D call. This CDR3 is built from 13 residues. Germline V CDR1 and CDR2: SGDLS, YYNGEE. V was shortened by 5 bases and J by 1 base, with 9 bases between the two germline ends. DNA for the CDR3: TGTGCCAGCAGTGAGAGGTGGAACACTGAAGCTTTCTTT. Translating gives CASSERWNTEAFF. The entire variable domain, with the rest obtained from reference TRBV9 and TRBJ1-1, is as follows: DSGVTQTPKHLITATGQRVTLRCSPRSGDLSVYWYQQSLDQGLQFLIQYYNGEERAKGNILERFSAQQFPDLHSELNLSSLELGDSALYFCASSERWNTEAFFGQGTRLTVV.

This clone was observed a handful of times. The CDR3 nucleotides read TGTGCCAGCAGCCGGCCGTCACAGGTGGTAAATTCACCCCTCCACTTT. Translation gives CASSRPSQVVNSPLHF. The chain joins TRBV11-3 to TRBJ1-6, with D perhaps TRBD1 (5 bases). Germline lookup yields CDR1 SGHNT and CDR2 YENEEA. V lost 5 bases, J lost 7 bases, and 18 bases lay in between. The CDR3 is 16 residues long.

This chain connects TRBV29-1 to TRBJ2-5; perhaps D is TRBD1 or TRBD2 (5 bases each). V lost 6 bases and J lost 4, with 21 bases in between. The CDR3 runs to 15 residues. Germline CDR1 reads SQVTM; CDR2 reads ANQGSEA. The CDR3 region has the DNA TGCAGCGTACCCAAAGGAACGGGGCAGAGAGAGACCCAGTACTTC. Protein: CSVPKGTGQRETQYF.

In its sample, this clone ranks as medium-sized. CDR3 nucleotide sequence: TGTGCCAGCAGCTTTGGGGTTCTGAACACTGAAGCTTTCTTT. As protein: CASSFGVLNTEAFF. The chain uses TRBV11-3 and TRBJ1-1, with unresolved D. V was cut by 3 bases and J by 0 bases, with 8 bases left in between. The CDR3 runs to 14 residues. Germline CDR1 is SGHNT and CDR2 is YENEEA. The whole variable domain, filled in from reference TRBV11-3 and TRBJ1-1, reads EAGVVQSPRYKIIEKKQPVAFWCNPISGHNTLYWYLQNLGQGPELLIRYENEEAVDDSQLPKDRFSAERLKGVDSTLKIQPAELGDSAVYLCASSFGVLNTEAFFGQGTRLTVV.

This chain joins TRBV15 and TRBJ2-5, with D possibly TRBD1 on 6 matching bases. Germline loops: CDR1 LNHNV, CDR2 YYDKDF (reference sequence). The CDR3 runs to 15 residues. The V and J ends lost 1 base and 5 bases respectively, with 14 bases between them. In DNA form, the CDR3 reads TGTGCCACCAGCAGAGGCAGACAGGACCTGGAGACCCAGTACTTC. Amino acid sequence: CATSRGRQDLETQYF. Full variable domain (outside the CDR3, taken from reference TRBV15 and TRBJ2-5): DAMVIQNPRYQVTQFGKPVTLSCSQTLNHNVMYWYQQKSSQAPKLLFHYYDKDFNNEADTPDNFQSRRPNTSFCFLDIRSPGLGDTAMYLCATSRGRQDLETQYFGPGTRLLVL.

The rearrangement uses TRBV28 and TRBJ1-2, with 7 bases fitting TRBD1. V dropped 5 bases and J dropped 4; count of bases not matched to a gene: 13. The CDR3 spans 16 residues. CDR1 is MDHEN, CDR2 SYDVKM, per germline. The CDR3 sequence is CASSTLQGGDFYGYTF. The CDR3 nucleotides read TGTGCCAGCAGTACCCTCCAGGGGGGCGATTTCTATGGCTACACCTTC.

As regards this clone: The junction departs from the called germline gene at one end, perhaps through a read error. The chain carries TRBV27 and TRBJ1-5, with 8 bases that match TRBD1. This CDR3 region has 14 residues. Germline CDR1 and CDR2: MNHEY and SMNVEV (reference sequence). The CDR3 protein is CASSPGTGHQPQHF. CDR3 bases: TGTGCCAGCAGTCCCGGGACAGGCCATCAGCCCCAACATTTT.

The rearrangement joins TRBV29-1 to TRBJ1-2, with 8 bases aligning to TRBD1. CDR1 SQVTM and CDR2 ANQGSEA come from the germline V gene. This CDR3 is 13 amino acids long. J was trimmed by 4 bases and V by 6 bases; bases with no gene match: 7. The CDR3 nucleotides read TGCAGCGTGGGAACAGGGGGGGGCTATGGCTACACCTTC. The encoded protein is CSVGTGGGYGYTF.

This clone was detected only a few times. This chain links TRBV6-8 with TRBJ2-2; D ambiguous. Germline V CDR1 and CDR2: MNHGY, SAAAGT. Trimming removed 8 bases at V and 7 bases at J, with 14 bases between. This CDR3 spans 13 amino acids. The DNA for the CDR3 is TGTGCCAGCCCCGCCTTTGCTGGCGGGGAGCTGTTTTTT. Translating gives CASPAFAGGELFF.

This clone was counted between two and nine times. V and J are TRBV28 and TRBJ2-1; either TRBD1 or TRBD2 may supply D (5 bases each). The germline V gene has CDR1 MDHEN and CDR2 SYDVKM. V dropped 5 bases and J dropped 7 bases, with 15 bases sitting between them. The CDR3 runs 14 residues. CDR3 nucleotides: TGTGCCAGCAGTCCGACTATACAGGAAAATGAGCAGTTCTTC. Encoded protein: CASSPTIQENEQFF.

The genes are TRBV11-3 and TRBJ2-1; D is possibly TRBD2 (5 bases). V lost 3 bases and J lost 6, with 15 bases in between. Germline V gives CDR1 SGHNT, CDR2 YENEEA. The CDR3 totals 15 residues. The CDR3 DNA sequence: TGTGCCAGCAGCTTGTTGACGGGAATGGGCAATGAGCAGTTCTTC. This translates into CASSLLTGMGNEQFF.

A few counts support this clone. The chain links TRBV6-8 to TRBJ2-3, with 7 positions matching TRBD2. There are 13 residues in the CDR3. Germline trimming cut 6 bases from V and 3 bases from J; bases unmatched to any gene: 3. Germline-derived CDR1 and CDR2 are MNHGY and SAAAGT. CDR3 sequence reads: CASSASGTDTQYF. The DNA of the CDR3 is TGTGCCAGCAGCGCTAGCGGAACAGATACGCAGTATTTT.

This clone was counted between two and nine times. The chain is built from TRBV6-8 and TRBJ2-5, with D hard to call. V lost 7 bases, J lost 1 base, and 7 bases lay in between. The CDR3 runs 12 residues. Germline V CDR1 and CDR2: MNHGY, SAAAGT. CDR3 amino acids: CASTWSQETQYF. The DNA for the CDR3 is TGTGCCAGCACATGGAGCCAAGAGACCCAGTACTTC.

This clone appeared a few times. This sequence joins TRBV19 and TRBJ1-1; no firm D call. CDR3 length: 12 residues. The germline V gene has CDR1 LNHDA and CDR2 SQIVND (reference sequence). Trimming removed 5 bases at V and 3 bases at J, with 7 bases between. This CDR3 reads CASSYGDTEAFF. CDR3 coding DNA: TGTGCCAGTAGTTACGGGGACACTGAAGCTTTCTTT.

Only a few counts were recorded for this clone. The CDR3 DNA is TGTGCCAGCAGCGTAGAAGCAGGGGGCGTCTATGGCTACACCTTC. Amino acid sequence: CASSVEAGGVYGYTF. The chain joins TRBV9 to TRBJ1-2, with 8 positions matching TRBD1. The CDR3 runs to 15 residues. CDR1 is SGDLS and CDR2 is YYNGEE in the germline V gene. Trimming removed 0 bases from V and 4 bases from J; junction bases left unmatched: 5. The full variable domain, its missing parts supplied by reference TRBV9 and TRBJ1-2, is DSGVTQTPKHLITATGQRVTLRCSPRSGDLSVYWYQQSLDQGLQFLIQYYNGEERAKGNILERFSAQQFPDLHSELNLSSLELGDSALYFCASSVEAGGVYGYTFGSGTRLTVV.

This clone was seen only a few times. For the CDR3, the DNA is TGTGCCAGCGGTTTTACAGGGAGCACTGAAGCTTTCTTT. Translating it yields CASGFTGSTEAFF. The J gene is TRBJ1-1, the V gene TRBV6-8, with TRBD1 as a possible D gene (6 bases). Germline V lookup: CDR1 MNHGY, CDR2 SAAAGT. V dropped 8 bases and J dropped 4 bases, with 14 bases sitting between them. The CDR3 is made up of 13 amino acids.

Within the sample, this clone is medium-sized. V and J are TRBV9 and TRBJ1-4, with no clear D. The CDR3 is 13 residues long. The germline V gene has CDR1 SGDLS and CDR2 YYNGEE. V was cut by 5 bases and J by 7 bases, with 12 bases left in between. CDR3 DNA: TGTGCCAGCAGTGTTGACTATATTGAAAAACTGTTTTTT. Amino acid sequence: CASSVDYIEKLFF.

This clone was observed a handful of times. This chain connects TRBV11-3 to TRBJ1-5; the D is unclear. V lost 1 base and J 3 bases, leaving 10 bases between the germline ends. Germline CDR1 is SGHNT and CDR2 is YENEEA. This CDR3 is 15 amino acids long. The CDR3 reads CASSLVASPNQPQHF. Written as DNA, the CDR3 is TGTGCCAGCAGCTTAGTCGCCAGCCCCAATCAGCCCCAGCATTTT.

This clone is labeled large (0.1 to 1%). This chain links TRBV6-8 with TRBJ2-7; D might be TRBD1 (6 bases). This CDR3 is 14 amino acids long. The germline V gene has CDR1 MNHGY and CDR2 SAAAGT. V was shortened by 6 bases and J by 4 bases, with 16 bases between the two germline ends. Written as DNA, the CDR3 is TGTGCCAGCAGAAAGACGGACAGTTTATACGAGCAGTACTTC. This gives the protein CASRKTDSLYEQYF.

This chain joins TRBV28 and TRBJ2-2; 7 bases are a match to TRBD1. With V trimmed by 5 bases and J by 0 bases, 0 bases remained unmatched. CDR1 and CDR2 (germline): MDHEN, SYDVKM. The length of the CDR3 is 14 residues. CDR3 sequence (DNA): TGTGCCAGCAGTCAGGGGGCGAACACCGGGGAGCTGTTTTTT. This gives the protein CASSQGANTGELFF.

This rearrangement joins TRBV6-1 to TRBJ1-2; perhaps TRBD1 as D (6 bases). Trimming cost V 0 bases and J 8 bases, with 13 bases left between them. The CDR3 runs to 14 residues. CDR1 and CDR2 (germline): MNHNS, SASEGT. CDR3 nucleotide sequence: TGTGCCAGCAGTGAAGCGCTAGGGGGACGAGGCTACACCTTC. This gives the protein CASSEALGGRGYTF.

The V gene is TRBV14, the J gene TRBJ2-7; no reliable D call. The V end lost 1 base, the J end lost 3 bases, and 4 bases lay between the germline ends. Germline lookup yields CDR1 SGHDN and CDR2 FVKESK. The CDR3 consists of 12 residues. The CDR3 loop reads CASSQVHYEQYF. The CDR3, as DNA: TGTGCCAGCAGCCAAGTCCACTACGAGCAGTACTTC.

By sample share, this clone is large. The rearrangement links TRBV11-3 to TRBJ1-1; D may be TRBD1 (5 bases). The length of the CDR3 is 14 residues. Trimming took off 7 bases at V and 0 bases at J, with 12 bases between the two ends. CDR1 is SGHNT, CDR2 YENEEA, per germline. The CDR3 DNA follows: TGTGCCAGCACTAGCAGGGAAATGAACACTGAAGCTTTCTTT. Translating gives CASTSREMNTEAFF.

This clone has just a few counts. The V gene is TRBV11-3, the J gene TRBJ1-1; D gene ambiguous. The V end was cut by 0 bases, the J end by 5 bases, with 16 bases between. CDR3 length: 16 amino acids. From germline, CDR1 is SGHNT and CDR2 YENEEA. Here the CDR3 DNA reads TGTGCCAGCAGCTTAGATGTGGCCAGAAGAGGTACTGAAGCTTTCTTT. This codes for CASSLDVARRGTEAFF.

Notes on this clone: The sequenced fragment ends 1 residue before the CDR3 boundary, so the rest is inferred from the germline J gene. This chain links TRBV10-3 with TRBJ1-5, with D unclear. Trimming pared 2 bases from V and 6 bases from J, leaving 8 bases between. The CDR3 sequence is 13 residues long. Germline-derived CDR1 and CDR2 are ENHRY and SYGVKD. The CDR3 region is CAISEPDGQPQHF. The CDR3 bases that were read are TGTGCCATCAGTGAGCCAGACGGTCAGCCCCAGCAT.

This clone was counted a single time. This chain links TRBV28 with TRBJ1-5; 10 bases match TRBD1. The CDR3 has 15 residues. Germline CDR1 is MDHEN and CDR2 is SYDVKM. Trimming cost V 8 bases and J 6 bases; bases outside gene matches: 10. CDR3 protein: CASVLTGGASQPQHF. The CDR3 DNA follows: TGTGCCAGCGTATTGACAGGGGGCGCGAGTCAGCCCCAGCATTTT.